The 25 T cell receptor beta chains below were found in one sample sequenced in a study of OX40 agonist ivuxolimab in advanced cancers. Assay: immunoSEQ multiplex PCR; the TCRdb copy retains only in-frame clones and omits some. The sample records 98,000 or so clones, around nine tenths being singletons. Here the sequenced sample was CD4+ or CD8+ T cells sorted from blood, taken in a trial of the OX40 agonist ivuxolimab. The receptors were gathered from an adult with an advanced solid tumor such as melanoma, head and neck, liver or kidney cancer.

V gene TRBV5-1 combines with J gene TRBJ1-5, with TRBD1 matching 11 bases. The junction had 2 bases not matched to a gene; V was cut back by 0 bases and J by 6 bases. The germline V gene has CDR1 SGHRS and CDR2 YFSETQ. The CDR3 length is 15 residues. In nucleotides, the CDR3 is TGCGCCAGCAGCTTGGGGACAGGGGGCACTCAGCCCCAGCATTTT. As protein: CASSLGTGGTQPQHF.

The chain couples TRBV9 to TRBJ1-2, with a possible D match to TRBD1 (5 bases). Trimming left V 4 bases short and J 7 bases short, with 11 bases between. The CDR3 is 12 amino acids. Germline lookup yields CDR1 SGDLS and CDR2 YYNGEE. The CDR3 loop reads CASSTRDGGYTF. The CDR3 nucleotides are TGTGCCAGCAGCACTCGGGACGGTGGCTACACCTTC.

This clone is a singleton in its sample. As DNA, the CDR3 is TGTGCCAGTAGTATGAGGACTAGCACCCACAATGAGCAGTTCTTC. Protein product: CASSMRTSTHNEQFF. V and J are TRBV19 and TRBJ2-1, with 8 bases matching TRBD2. CDR3 size: 15 residues. The germline V gene has CDR1 LNHDA and CDR2 SQIVND (reference sequence). Trimming at V came to 3 bases and at J to 5 bases, leaving 6 bases not matched to a gene.

The CDR3 sequence is CASSLGGGNTEAFF. CDR3 nucleotide sequence: TGTGCCAGCAGCTTAGGAGGGGGGAACACTGAAGCTTTCTTT. The chain couples TRBV7-9 to TRBJ1-1; D is possibly TRBD1 (6 bases). CDR1 is SEHNR, CDR2 FQNEAQ, per germline (reference sequence). V shed 1 base and J shed 1 base, with 7 bases lying between them. The CDR3 is 14 residues long.

This clone was seen more than once but under ten times. V and J are TRBV28 and TRBJ1-6; 7 bases align to TRBD1. Trimming at V came to 4 bases and at J to 0 bases, leaving 3 bases not matched to a gene. The CDR3 length is 16 residues. The germline gives CDR1 MDHEN, CDR2 SYDVKM. The CDR3 protein is CASSSGGSSYNSPLHF. CDR3 nucleotide sequence: TGTGCCAGCAGTTCAGGGGGAAGCTCCTATAATTCACCCCTCCACTTT.

This sequence joins TRBV2 and TRBJ2-2; no definite D call. Germline V gene sequence: CDR1 SNHLY, CDR2 FYNNEI. This CDR3 region has 13 residues. Trimming cost V 2 bases and J 6 bases, with 7 bases left between them. The CDR3 DNA is TGTGCCAGCAGTGAACAGGAGTCCGGGGAGCTGTTTTTT. This encodes CASSEQESGELFF. Complete variable domain (other parts from reference TRBV2 and TRBJ2-2): EPEVTQTPSHQVTQMGQEVILRCVPISNHLYFYWYRQILGQKVEFLVSFYNNEISEKSEIFDDQFSVERPDGSNFTLKIRSTKLEDSAMYFCASSEQESGELFFGEGSRLTVL.

V gene TRBV28 combines with J gene TRBJ1-5; no clear D. The V end lost 7 bases, the J end lost 4 bases, and 11 bases lay between the germline ends. Germline V gene data show CDR1 as MDHEN and CDR2 as SYDVKM. This CDR3 is built from 13 residues. The CDR3 is CASKSSLNQPQHF. CDR3 DNA sequence: TGTGCCAGCAAAAGCAGCCTGAATCAGCCCCAGCATTTT. The full variable domain, with the rest looked up from reference TRBV28 and TRBJ1-5, is DVKVTQSSRYLVKRTGEKVFLECVQDMDHENMFWYRQDPGLGLRLIYFSYDVKMKEKGDIPEGYSVSREKKERFSLILESASTNQTSMYLCASKSSLNQPQHFGDGTRLSIL.

This rearrangement joins TRBV10-3 to TRBJ1-3; the D gene is possibly TRBD1 (6 bases). Germline V gene sequence: CDR1 ENHRY, CDR2 SYGVKD. V lost 6 bases and J 5 bases, leaving 11 bases between the germline ends. CDR3 size: 13 residues. CDR3 loop: CAISADSRNTIYF. The DNA for the CDR3 is TGTGCCATCAGCGCGGACAGCCGAAACACCATATATTTT.

This chain joins TRBV6-5 and TRBJ1-1; possibly TRBD1 for D (6 bases). CDR1 and CDR2 from the germline V gene are MNHEY and SVGAGI. CDR3 length equals 15 residues. V was pared by 6 bases and J by 7 bases, with 21 bases between. The CDR3 reads CASRRERRGHNEAFF. CDR3 bases: TGTGCCAGCAGGAGGGAAAGGAGGGGACATAATGAAGCTTTCTTT.

This clone was picked up one time. V usage is TRBV7-3 and J usage is TRBJ2-2; 8 bases line up with TRBD1. The junction had 2 bases not matched to a gene; V was cut back by 2 bases and J by 6 bases. The germline CDR1 and CDR2 sequences are SGHTA and FQGTGA. The CDR3 is 14 amino acids. The CDR3 bases are TGTGCCAGCAGCTTAGGCAGGGGGCCCGGGGAGCTGTTTTTT. This gives the protein CASSLGRGPGELFF.

The chain joins TRBV20-1 to TRBJ2-7; D is undetermined. This CDR3 region has 11 residues. The germline gives CDR1 DFQATT, CDR2 SNEGSKA (reference sequence). The V end lost 4 bases, the J end lost 3 bases, and 7 bases lay between the germline ends. DNA of the CDR3: TGCAGTGCTACCCCAAACTACGAGCAGTACTTC. The encoded protein is CSATPNYEQYF.

J is TRBJ2-2 and V is TRBV4-1; D not resolved. The CDR3 loop spans 14 amino acids. V lost 4 bases and J 2 bases, leaving 8 bases between the germline ends. Germline V CDR1 and CDR2: MGHRA, YSYEKL. The CDR3 coding sequence is TGCGCCAGCAGCCTGGTAGGAAACACCGGGGAGCTGTTTTTT. This encodes CASSLVGNTGELFF.

This clone was picked up one time. The chain couples TRBV28 to TRBJ2-7; TRBD1 agrees at 9 bases. Germline loops: CDR1 MDHEN, CDR2 SYDVKM. V lost 6 bases to trimming and J lost 5 bases; unmatched junction nucleotides: 14. The CDR3 totals 16 residues. CDR3 DNA: TGTGCCAGCAGCTCGCCTCCGGGACAGGGTTTCAACGAGCAGTACTTC. Protein product: CASSSPPGQGFNEQYF.

The rearrangement joins TRBV6-1 to TRBJ1-2, with 7 bases lining up with TRBD1. Germline CDR1 reads MNHNS; CDR2 reads SASEGT. The CDR3 contains 13 residues. This CDR3 reads CGTRRGKGDGYTF. DNA of the CDR3: TGTGGAACTCGCAGGGGGAAAGGGGACGGCTACACCTTC.

The rearrangement links TRBV5-5 to TRBJ1-2; 11 nucleotides agree with TRBD1. The trim removed 4 bases at V and 7 bases at J, leaving 9 bases unmatched. The CDR3 is 15 amino acids. Germline CDR1 and CDR2: SGHKS and YYEKEE (reference sequence). The CDR3 DNA reads TGTGCCAGCAGCCCGAACCCGGGACAGGGGGGTGGCTACACCTTC. It translates to CASSPNPGQGGGYTF.

V gene TRBV10-3 combines with J gene TRBJ2-1, with D uncertain. This CDR3 is 14 amino acids long. V was shortened by 7 bases and J by 4 bases, with 14 bases between the two germline ends. Germline V gene sequence: CDR1 ENHRY, CDR2 SYGVKD. In nucleotides, the CDR3 is TGTGCCATCACCGACTCCCCCCCGTACAATGAGCAGTTCTTC. Protein sequence: CAITDSPPYNEQFF.

Details on this clone: The sample holds other DNA sequences that translate to the same CDR3. V and J are TRBV28 and TRBJ2-7; no firm D call. The germline V gene encodes CDR1 MDHEN and CDR2 SYDVKM. The V end lost 4 bases, the J end lost 1 base, and 2 bases lay between the germline ends. This CDR3 is 11 amino acids long. CDR3: CASSSSYEQYF. The CDR3 region has the DNA TGTGCCAGCAGTTCATCCTACGAGCAGTACTTC.

Here the CDR3 reads CATSRDRVSGTEAFF. CDR3 bases: TGTGCCACCAGCAGAGATAGGGTAAGCGGCACTGAAGCTTTCTTT. The V and J genes are TRBV15 and TRBJ1-1; D uncertain. V was cut by 0 bases and J by 4 bases, with 12 bases left in between. CDR1 LNHNV and CDR2 YYDKDF come from the germline V gene (reference sequence). This CDR3 has 15 amino acids.

This chain joins TRBV10-3 and TRBJ1-4; D is unresolved. In germline, CDR1 is ENHRY, CDR2 SYGVKD. Trimming shortened V by 8 bases and J by 2 bases, and 12 bases separated the two germline ends. There are 14 residues in the CDR3. CDR3 nucleotides: TGTGCCATCTCGAAAGGAGAGACTAATGAAAAACTGTTTTTT. As protein: CAISKGETNEKLFF.

The V gene is TRBV6-6, the J gene TRBJ1-1; D might be TRBD1 (6 bases). This CDR3 has 14 amino acids. With 6 bases removed from V and 0 bases from J, the gap between germline ends came to 11 bases. From germline, CDR1 is MNHNY and CDR2 SVGAGI (reference sequence). CDR3 nucleotide sequence: TGTGCCAGCAGGAAACAGGGAATGAACACTGAAGCTTTCTTT. It codes for CASRKQGMNTEAFF.

The chain links TRBV5-1 to TRBJ1-6; TRBD1 aligns across 10 bases. The germline CDR1 and CDR2 sequences are SGHRS and YFSETQ. The CDR3 contains 16 residues. J lost 2 bases, V lost 4 bases, and 3 bases had no gene match. Here the CDR3 reads CASSPGTGAYNSPLHF. CDR3 bases: TGCGCCAGCAGCCCTGGGACAGGGGCCTATAATTCACCCCTCCACTTT.

This clone showed up just once. The CDR3 coding sequence is TGTGCCAGCAGCCCTCTGGGACAGGGGGTGGACTATGGCTACACCTTC. It yields the protein CASSPLGQGVDYGYTF. This sequence joins TRBV7-8 and TRBJ1-2; 11 nucleotides align to TRBD1. The ends lost 5 bases at V and 3 bases at J; junction bases unmatched: 8. Looked up from germline, CDR1 is SGHVS and CDR2 is FQNEAQ. The CDR3 runs 16 residues.

This clone was seen only once. The chain combines TRBV19 with TRBJ2-5; D might be TRBD1 or TRBD2, each matching 5 bases. In germline, CDR1 is LNHDA, CDR2 SQIVND (reference sequence). The CDR3 is made up of 12 amino acids. V dropped 6 bases and J dropped 4 bases, with 9 bases sitting between them. DNA for the CDR3: TGTGCCAGTAGCCTGAGGGGAGAGACCCAGTACTTC. Protein: CASSLRGETQYF.

This clone was seen just once. V gene TRBV29-1 combines with J gene TRBJ2-7, with D perhaps being TRBD1 or TRBD2 (5 bases each). Germline assignment: CDR1 SQVTM and CDR2 ANQGSEA. This CDR3 region has 13 residues. V was pared by 4 bases and J by 4 bases, with 14 bases between. DNA of the CDR3: TGCAGCGTTGGCCATGGGACGGAGTACGAGCAGTACTTC. Protein: CSVGHGTEYEQYF.

This chain links TRBV30 with TRBJ2-7; 9 nucleotides align to TRBD1. Unmatched junction bases numbered 4, after V lost 0 bases and J lost 7 bases. This CDR3 spans 13 amino acids. Germline V lookup: CDR1 GTSNPN, CDR2 SVGIG (reference sequence). CDR3 DNA sequence: TGTGCCTGGAGTGTACAGGGGGCGCGGGAGCAGTACGTC. Its protein product is CAWSVQGAREQYV.